Below, 27 T cell receptor beta chains from the same sample are listed, as sequenced in a study of Ad26.COV2.S vaccination and SARS-CoV-2 variants. Treatment specified: about 20 received Ad26.COV2.S at low or high dose, single or two shots; 5 received placebo; per-sample allocation not given. All samples were drawn on day 63, counting from the first vaccine or placebo injection. Only in-frame clones appear in the TCRdb table, and some are missing; sequencing was by immunoSEQ multiplex PCR. The sample yields about 400,000 clones, about 88% seen once. Sequenced material: peripheral blood, taken in a trial of Ad26.COV2.S vaccine versus placebo. The receptor set was obtained from a person between 18 and 60 years old who received the Ad26.COV2.S COVID-19 vaccine or a placebo.

V usage is TRBV5-7 and J usage is TRBJ2-5, with D perhaps TRBD1 (6 bases). TRBV5-7 is an open reading frame, and its role is uncertain. Trimming pared 2 bases from V and 4 bases from J, leaving 12 bases between. This CDR3 has 14 amino acids. The CDR3 loop is CASSLGSRGETQYF. The CDR3 DNA reads TGTGCCAGCAGCTTAGGTTCCAGGGGAGAGACCCAGTACTTC.

The chain joins TRBV11-2 to TRBJ1-2, with 8 nucleotides matching TRBD1. V was clipped by 2 bases and J by 4 bases; unmatched bases: 0. Germline values: CDR1 SGHAT, CDR2 FQNNGV. This CDR3 spans 13 amino acids. The CDR3 reads CASSLTGGYGYTF. CDR3 sequence (DNA): TGTGCCAGCAGCTTAACAGGGGGCTATGGCTACACCTTC.

The rearrangement uses TRBV5-1 and TRBJ2-1; 11 bases are a match to TRBD2. CDR3 length: 17 residues. V was clipped by 0 bases and J by 5 bases; unmatched bases: 7. CDR1 is SGHRS and CDR2 is YFSETQ in the germline V gene. Here the CDR3 DNA reads TGCGCCAGCAGCTTGGCCCCCAGACTAGCGGGAAACAATGAGCAGTTCTTC. Translated, it gives CASSLAPRLAGNNEQFF.

The chain recombines TRBV9 with TRBJ2-1, with 10 bases identical to TRBD2. CDR3 size: 15 residues. V was clipped by 3 bases and J by 6 bases; unmatched bases: 6. The germline V gene encodes CDR1 SGDLS and CDR2 YYNGEE. CDR3 nucleotides: TGTGCCAGCAGCGACACTAGCGGGACTTCCAATGAGCAGTTCTTC. It yields the protein CASSDTSGTSNEQFF.

The V call is TRBV13, the J call TRBJ2-3; weak D call: TRBD2 (7 bases). V shed 5 bases and J shed 8 bases, with 23 bases lying between them. In germline, CDR1 is PRHDT, CDR2 FYEKMQ (reference sequence). This CDR3 is built from 16 residues. The DNA of the CDR3 is TGTGCCAGCAGCCCCACCGTGAGGGGGAGGGCCAGTACGCAGTATTTT. The encoded protein is CASSPTVRGRASTQYF.

This clone was seen once. This rearrangement joins TRBV15 to TRBJ1-1; 9 bases agree with TRBD1. The CDR3 is 15 residues long. The trim removed 4 bases at V and 2 bases at J, leaving 5 bases unmatched. Per germline, CDR1 LNHNV and CDR2 YYDKDF (reference sequence). CDR3 sequence (DNA): TGTGCCACCAGCACTGAGGGACAGGGCAACACTGAAGCTTTCTTT. Translation: CATSTEGQGNTEAFF.

The chain couples TRBV12-3 or TRBV12-4 to TRBJ2-7, with a possible D match to TRBD1 (6 bases). The V and J ends lost 8 bases and 9 bases respectively, with 20 bases between them. The CDR3 totals 13 residues. CDR3 DNA sequence: TGTGCCAGCGGTAAGGGAACAGGGAGCACGCAGTACTTC. This translates into CASGKGTGSTQYF.

This clone was counted only a few times. V usage is TRBV29-1 and J usage is TRBJ1-6; D is unclear. The CDR3 runs 12 residues. Trimming shortened V by 7 bases and J by 9 bases, and 13 bases separated the two germline ends. From germline, CDR1 is SQVTM and CDR2 ANQGSEA. The CDR3 DNA reads as TGCAGCGCCAGGAACCCAGGTTCACCCCTCCACTTT. Encoded protein: CSARNPGSPLHF.

This chain links TRBV6-2 or TRBV6-3 with TRBJ2-7; maybe TRBD2 (5 bases). Germline-derived CDR1 and CDR2 are MNHEY and SVGEGT. V was shortened by 2 bases and J by 9 bases, with 14 bases between the two germline ends. The CDR3 extends over 13 amino acids. CDR3 DNA sequence: TGTGCCAGCAGTTACCCCGGGGTGGCTAGGCAGTACTTC. This encodes CASSYPGVARQYF.

The chain has TRBV5-1 and TRBJ2-3; D remains ambiguous. CDR1 and CDR2 (germline): SGHRS, YFSETQ. V lost 3 bases and J 5 bases, leaving 16 bases between the germline ends. The CDR3 is made up of 15 amino acids. Here the CDR3 reads CASSSGNREIDTQYF. The CDR3 region has the DNA TGCGCCAGCAGCTCTGGGAACCGCGAAATAGATACGCAGTATTTT.

This CDR3 is CASSLIGSPTGELFF. The CDR3, as DNA: TGTGCCAGCAGCTTAATTGGCAGTCCCACCGGGGAGCTGTTTTTT. The chain joins TRBV7-3 to TRBJ2-2; D unclear. The V gene lost 1 base and the J gene lost 4 bases, with 10 bases spanning the gap. Germline assignment: CDR1 SGHTA and CDR2 FQGTGA. The CDR3 loop spans 15 amino acids.

This rearrangement joins TRBV6-5 to TRBJ1-1; D possibly corresponds to TRBD1 (5 bases). Germline assignment: CDR1 MNHEY and CDR2 SVGAGI. The V gene lost 6 bases and the J gene lost 0 bases, with 14 bases spanning the gap. The CDR3 has 15 amino acids. As DNA, the CDR3 is TGTGCCAGCAGCTTAATGACAGCCATGAACACTGAAGCTTTCTTT. Translation: CASSLMTAMNTEAFF.

The CDR3 sequence is CASSIGGGLDTQYF. DNA of the CDR3: TGTGCCAGTAGTATAGGAGGGGGCTTGGATACGCAGTATTTT. V gene TRBV19 combines with J gene TRBJ2-3; the match to TRBD1 covers 7 bases. The CDR3 length is 14 residues. V lost 1 base and J lost 6; bases outside the gene matches: 4. CDR1 and CDR2 (germline): LNHDA, SQIVND (reference sequence).

The chain employs TRBV28 and TRBJ2-7; D ambiguous. Germline CDR1 MDHEN, CDR2 SYDVKM. Trimming left V 8 bases short and J 4 bases short, with 6 bases between. The CDR3 loop spans 10 amino acids. CDR3 nucleotides: TGTGCCAGCCGGTCGTACGAGCAGTACTTC. Its protein is CASRSYEQYF.

The chain links TRBV4-2 to TRBJ1-4; unclear D gene. The germline gives CDR1 LGHNA, CDR2 YNFKEQ. The germline V and J ends were trimmed by 0 bases and 8 bases, with 16 bases remaining between them. The CDR3 consists of 16 residues. The chain's CDR3 is CASSQDMPRTWEKLFF. The CDR3 nucleotides read TGTGCCAGCAGCCAAGATATGCCTCGTACATGGGAAAAACTGTTTTTT.

The chain carries TRBV6-1 and TRBJ2-5, with a tentative D call TRBD2 (5 bases). Deletions cut 0 bases from V and 4 bases from J, with 12 bases between. Germline V gene lookup returns CDR1 MNHNS and CDR2 SASEGT. The CDR3 sequence is 15 residues long. The CDR3 reads CASSEAGRMRETQYF. CDR3 coding DNA: TGTGCCAGCAGTGAAGCGGGGAGAATGCGAGAGACCCAGTACTTC.

The chain has TRBV7-9 and TRBJ2-7; 8 bases agree with TRBD2. Germline assignment: CDR1 SEHNR and CDR2 FQNEAQ (reference sequence). The CDR3 extends over 15 amino acids. Trimming at V came to 5 bases and at J to 3 bases, leaving 9 bases not matched to a gene. The CDR3 coding sequence is TGTGCCAGCAGCCCCCAGCGGGAGCGGGGCTACGAGCAGTACTTC. It encodes CASSPQRERGYEQYF.

This sequence joins TRBV5-6 and TRBJ2-1, with D maybe TRBD2 (7 bases). Germline CDR1 reads SGHDT; CDR2 reads YYEEEE. The CDR3 loop spans 14 amino acids. V was cut by 4 bases and J by 2 bases, with 10 bases left in between. This CDR3 is CASSGGGPYNEQFF. In DNA form, the CDR3 reads TGTGCCAGCAGCGGCGGGGGCCCCTACAATGAGCAGTTCTTC. Looking up the rest from reference TRBV5-6 and TRBJ2-1 gives the full variable domain: DAGVTQSPTHLIKTRGQQVTLRCSPKSGHDTVSWYQQALGQGPQFIFQYYEEEERQRGNFPDRFSGHQFPNYSSELNVNALLLGDSALYLCASSGGGPYNEQFFGPGTRLTVL.

The rearrangement joins TRBV18 to TRBJ1-1, with 8 positions matching TRBD1. This CDR3 is built from 16 residues. Germline CDR1 reads KGHSH; CDR2 reads LQKENI. Unmatched junction bases numbered 6, after V lost 2 bases and J lost 1 base. The DNA for the CDR3 is TGTGCCAGCTCACCAGGACAGGGAAATTCGAACACTGAAGCTTTCTTT. Protein: CASSPGQGNSNTEAFF.

CDR3 protein: CASSYSGSYGNEQFF. CDR3 bases: TGTGCCAGCAGCTATAGCGGGAGTTACGGCAATGAGCAGTTCTTC. This rearrangement joins TRBV28 to TRBJ2-1; 9 nucleotides agree with TRBD2. V trimming: 6 bases; J trimming: 6 bases; junction bases outside the gene matches: 9. Looked up from germline, CDR1 is MDHEN and CDR2 is SYDVKM. The CDR3 is 15 residues long. The whole variable domain, remainder taken from reference TRBV28 and TRBJ2-1, is DVKVTQSSRYLVKRTGEKVFLECVQDMDHENMFWYRQDPGLGLRLIYFSYDVKMKEKGDIPEGYSVSREKKERFSLILESASTNQTSMYLCASSYSGSYGNEQFFGPGTRLTVL.

The CDR3 DNA reads TGTGCCAGCAGCTACCACCCCGGAGAGACCCAGTACTTC. Translating gives CASSYHPGETQYF. The chain links TRBV5-6 to TRBJ2-5, with D uncertain. Germline V gene lookup returns CDR1 SGHDT and CDR2 YYEEEE. CDR3 length: 13 residues. Deletions cut 3 bases from V and 4 bases from J, with 10 bases between.

Here the CDR3 DNA reads TGTGCCAGCAGCTTAGTTCAGGGGGCGGGCAATGAGCAGTTCTTC. Protein product: CASSLVQGAGNEQFF. The chain combines TRBV11-3 with TRBJ2-1; 8 nucleotides match TRBD1. Germline loops: CDR1 SGHNT, CDR2 YENEEA. Trimming at V came to 1 base and at J to 6 bases, leaving 5 bases not matched to a gene. CDR3 length: 15 residues.

J is TRBJ2-2 and V is TRBV7-3; weak D call: TRBD1 (5 bases). CDR1 SGHTA and CDR2 FQGTGA come from the germline V gene. This CDR3 contains 15 residues. The V and J ends lost 10 bases and 3 bases respectively, with 18 bases between them. CDR3 coding DNA: TGTGCCATCATTACTCGACAGTCCGACACCGGGGAGCTGTTTTTT. Its translation: CAIITRQSDTGELFF.

This chain joins TRBV6-5 and TRBJ2-3, with D possibly TRBD1 on 6 matching bases. The germline V and J ends were trimmed by 1 base and 2 bases, with 13 bases remaining between them. This CDR3 is 16 amino acids long. Germline assignment: CDR1 MNHEY and CDR2 SVGAGI. CDR3 in amino acids: CASSYLGASFTDTQYF. In DNA form, the CDR3 reads TGTGCCAGCAGTTACTTGGGGGCCAGCTTCACAGATACGCAGTATTTT.

The gene calls are TRBV5-1 and TRBJ2-7; 15 bases are a match to TRBD2. The CDR3 is made up of 18 amino acids. Germline V gives CDR1 SGHRS, CDR2 YFSETQ. The junction had 10 bases not matched to a gene; V was cut back by 4 bases and J by 2 bases. CDR3 sequence reads: CASSLGGLAGGPTYEQYF. The CDR3 bases are TGCGCCAGCAGCCTGGGCGGACTAGCGGGAGGGCCCACCTACGAGCAGTACTTC.

The chain combines TRBV12-3 or TRBV12-4 with TRBJ1-4; the D gene is possibly TRBD1 (6 bases). This CDR3 is 11 amino acids long. Trimming cost V 7 bases and J 8 bases, with 8 bases left between them. The CDR3 nucleotides read TGTGCCAGCACTAGGGGGGAAAAACTGTTTTTT. It yields the protein CASTRGEKLFF.

The chain uses TRBV6-5 and TRBJ1-2; 7 bases line up with TRBD1. Per germline, CDR1 MNHEY and CDR2 SVGAGI. This CDR3 has 13 residues. J lost 4 bases, V lost 2 bases, and 1 base had no gene match. CDR3 loop: CASSYDRVYGYTF. The CDR3 coding sequence is TGTGCCAGCAGTTACGACAGGGTCTATGGCTACACCTTC.